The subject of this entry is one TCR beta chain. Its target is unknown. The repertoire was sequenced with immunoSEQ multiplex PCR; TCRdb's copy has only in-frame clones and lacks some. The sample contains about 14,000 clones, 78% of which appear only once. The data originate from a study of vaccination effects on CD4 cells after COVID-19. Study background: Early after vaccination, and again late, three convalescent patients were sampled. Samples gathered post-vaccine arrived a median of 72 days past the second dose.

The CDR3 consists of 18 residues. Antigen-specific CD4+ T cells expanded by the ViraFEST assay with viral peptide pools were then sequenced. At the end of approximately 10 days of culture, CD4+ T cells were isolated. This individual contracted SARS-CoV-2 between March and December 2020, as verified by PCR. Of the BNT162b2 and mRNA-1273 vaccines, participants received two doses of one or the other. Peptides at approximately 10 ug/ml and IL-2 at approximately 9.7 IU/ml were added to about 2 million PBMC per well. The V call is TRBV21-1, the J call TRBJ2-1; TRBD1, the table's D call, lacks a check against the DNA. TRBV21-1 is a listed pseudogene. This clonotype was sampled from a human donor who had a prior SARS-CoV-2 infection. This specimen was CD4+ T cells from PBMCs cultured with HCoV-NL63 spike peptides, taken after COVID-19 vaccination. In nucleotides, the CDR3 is TGTGCCAGCAGCAAAGACAGACTGGGGCCTGGGAACTACAATGAGCAGTTCTTC. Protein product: CASSKDRLGPGNYNEQFF.